This T cell receptor beta chain derives from a study of T cell repertoires in cytomegalovirus infection. Across the whole study: Public signatures in TCR beta pointed to CMV infection and matching HLA type. Points from the study as a whole: HLA-C-restricted, CMV-specific TCR beta clonotypes were dominant ex vivo.

In germline, CDR1 is MDHEN, CDR2 SYDVKM. The CDR3 is 13 amino acids. The germline V and J ends were trimmed by 7 bases and 0 bases, with 9 bases remaining between them. TCRdb analysed the reads with MiXCR anew, one entry per CDR3 protein. The sample has around 210,000 distinct CDR3 sequences, 6.5% seen once. This clonotype was picked up many times. What it binds is not known. This TCR was recovered from a human donor in good health (CMV status not recorded). Some clones in this sample may be carry-over from other donors' samples. This rearrangement joins TRBV28 to TRBJ1-2; no firm D call. The sequenced sample was PBMCs. This CDR3 reads CASNDNANYGYTF. Written as DNA, the CDR3 is TGTGCCAGCAACGATAACGCTAACTATGGCTACACCTTC.